Listed below are T cell receptor beta chains from one sample, sequenced in a study of blood T cell repertoires in COVID-19. Sequenced by immunoSEQ multiplex PCR; TCRdb stores in-frame clones only, minus some. The repertoire holds about 400,000 clones, roughly 86% seen once, with about 1.8% in the top ten. Sequencing was done on a sample of PBMCs or T cells enriched from blood (not recorded which). The receptors were sampled from a woman aged 25 to 45 who had recovered from COVID-19. Each CDR3 is given with its conserved first and last residue. D genes are given only for firm matches. Clone size is stated in some rows and not others, as once, few, many or a class when expanded.

clone_size: .; v_call: TRBV7-9; j_call: TRBJ2-3; d_call: .; cdr3_aa: CASSPRPNRKYTDTQYF; cdr3_nt: TGTGCCAGCAGCCCGCGACCCAACAGGAAATACACAGATACGCAGTATTTT
clone_size: .; v_call: TRBV28; j_call: TRBJ2-7; d_call: .; cdr3_aa: CASSLLTGYRTYEQYF; cdr3_nt: TGTGCCAGCAGTCTCCTAACAGGGTATAGGACCTACGAGCAGTACTTC
clone_size: .; v_call: TRBV30; j_call: TRBJ1-5; d_call: .; cdr3_aa: CAWSVPVGEPQHF; cdr3_nt: TGTGCCTGGAGTGTACCTGTCGGGGAGCCCCAGCATTTT
clone_size: .; v_call: TRBV7-6; j_call: TRBJ2-3; d_call: TRBD2; cdr3_aa: CASSPGGDTQYF; cdr3_nt: TGTGCCAGCAGTCCGGGGGGAGATACGCAGTATTTT
clone_size: .; v_call: TRBV30; j_call: TRBJ2-1; d_call: TRBD1; cdr3_aa: CAWTLGTADNEQFF; cdr3_nt: TGTGCCTGGACCCTCGGGACAGCGGACAATGAGCAGTTCTTC
clone_size: .; v_call: TRBV5-4; j_call: TRBJ2-2; d_call: .; cdr3_aa: CASSLVRSSTNTGELFF; cdr3_nt: TGTGCCAGCAGCTTGGTCCGGTCGTCAACGAACACCGGGGAGCTGTTTTTT
clone_size: once; v_call: TRBV18; j_call: TRBJ1-1; d_call: TRBD1; cdr3_aa: CASSQRQGLAFF; cdr3_nt: TGTGCCAGCTCACAGAGACAGGGGCTGGCTTTCTTT
clone_size: .; v_call: TRBV19; j_call: TRBJ1-1; d_call: TRBD1; cdr3_aa: CASSLRTGGYTEAFF; cdr3_nt: TGTGCCAGTAGTCTCAGGACAGGAGGATACACTGAAGCTTTCTTT
clone_size: .; v_call: TRBV27; j_call: TRBJ2-7; d_call: .; cdr3_aa: CASSRDREVAYEQYF; cdr3_nt: TGTGCCAGCAGTCGAGACAGGGAGGTCGCGTACGAGCAGTACTTC
clone_size: .; v_call: TRBV11-2; j_call: TRBJ1-6; d_call: .; cdr3_aa: CASSLVVGRSSYNSPLHF; cdr3_nt: TGTGCCAGCAGCTTAGTGGTGGGGAGGAGCTCCTATAATTCACCCCTCCACTTT
clone_size: .; v_call: TRBV30; j_call: TRBJ1-5; d_call: .; cdr3_aa: CAWSPSDNQPQHF; cdr3_nt: TGTGCCTGGAGCCCCTCAGATAATCAGCCCCAGCATTTT
clone_size: .; v_call: TRBV18; j_call: TRBJ1-6; d_call: .; cdr3_aa: CASSRIPSSYNSPLHF; cdr3_nt: TGTGCCAGCTCACGAATCCCCAGCTCCTATAATTCACCCCTCCACTTT
clone_size: .; v_call: TRBV3-1/TRBV3-2; j_call: TRBJ2-5; d_call: TRBD2; cdr3_aa: CASSQEGLAGGETQYF; cdr3_nt: TGTGCCAGCAGCCAAGAAGGACTAGCGGGAGGGGAGACCCAGTACTTC
clone_size: .; v_call: TRBV3-1/TRBV3-2; j_call: TRBJ2-5; d_call: TRBD1; cdr3_aa: CASSPGGSQETQYF; cdr3_nt: TGTGCCAGCAGCCCAGGGGGCAGCCAAGAGACCCAGTACTTC
clone_size: .; v_call: TRBV6-5; j_call: TRBJ2-7; d_call: .; cdr3_aa: CASSLRTSYYEQYF; cdr3_nt: TGTGCCAGCAGTCTCCGGACATCCTACTACGAGCAGTACTTC
clone_size: few; v_call: TRBV5-1; j_call: TRBJ2-7; d_call: TRBD1; cdr3_aa: CASGPWDRGSYEQYF; cdr3_nt: TGCGCCAGCGGTCCGTGGGACAGGGGCTCCTACGAGCAGTACTTC
clone_size: .; v_call: TRBV5-1; j_call: TRBJ1-4; d_call: .; cdr3_aa: CASSYTGNIATNEKLFF; cdr3_nt: TGCGCCAGCAGCTACACAGGGAATATTGCAACTAATGAAAAACTGTTTTTT
clone_size: .; v_call: TRBV2; j_call: TRBJ2-7; d_call: .; cdr3_aa: CASSEVPVSGEQYF; cdr3_nt: TGTGCCAGCAGTGAGGTCCCGGTTAGTGGCGAGCAGTACTTC
clone_size: .; v_call: TRBV7-8; j_call: TRBJ2-7; d_call: TRBD1; cdr3_aa: CASSRGTGGAYEQYF; cdr3_nt: TGTGCCAGCAGCCGTGGGACAGGGGGGGCCTACGAGCAGTACTTC
clone_size: .; v_call: TRBV4-1; j_call: TRBJ1-1; d_call: .; cdr3_aa: CASSPGLTGVNTEAFF; cdr3_nt: TGCGCCAGCAGCCCAGGCTTAACGGGGGTGAACACTGAAGCTTTCTTT